The 28 T cell receptor beta chains below all came from one sample that was sequenced in a study of blood T cells in healthy people across ages (dated by TCRdb to about 2015). The method was 5' RACE. The second PCR ran for about 7 to 11 cycles and used a J-beta primer mix along with a sample-barcoded 5' primer. TCRdb took the public reads, trimmed them with fastp at Q25, ran MiXCR for clone calling and kept in-frame beta chains. Entries that share a CDR3 protein sequence are merged under the most common genes and DNA. The sample data list roughly 1.9 million distinct CDR3 sequences, and 39% of these were observed just once. The top ten clones comprise roughly 23% of the sample. The sequencing input was blood. Receptors originate from a human donor in good health.

J is TRBJ1-2 and V is TRBV5-1; D unresolved. Germline lookup yields CDR1 SGHRS and CDR2 YFSETQ. This CDR3 is built from 15 residues. Trimming cost V 0 bases and J 5 bases, with 14 bases left between them. CDR3 DNA sequence: TGCGCCAGCAGCTTGGATGGCAGTGGAGGGTATGGCTACACCTTC. This sequence encodes CASSLDGSGGYGYTF.

This clonotype was picked up a small number of times. The V call is TRBV6-5, the J call TRBJ2-7; weak D call: TRBD2 (6 bases). Germline CDR1 reads MNHEY; CDR2 reads SVGAGI. V was cut by 0 bases and J by 9 bases, with 15 bases left in between. This CDR3 is built from 14 residues. The CDR3 is CASSYSMGLGGQYF. The CDR3 region has the DNA TGTGCCAGCAGTTACTCGATGGGCCTCGGGGGGCAGTACTTC.

This clonotype has just a few counts. The chain uses TRBV11-1 and TRBJ2-3, with 9 bases lining up with TRBD2. This CDR3 contains 15 residues. The V and J ends lost 5 bases and 4 bases, in that order; junction bases with no gene match: 7. The V gene's germline CDR1 is SGHAT and CDR2 FQDESV (reference sequence). Written as DNA, the CDR3 is TGTGCCAGCAGCGGAGGGGCGGGGGGGCCAGATACGCAGTATTTT. This gives the protein CASSGGAGGPDTQYF.

This clonotype occurred a few times. The genes are TRBV29-1 and TRBJ2-7; 11 bases line up with TRBD1. Germline V lookup: CDR1 SQVTM, CDR2 ANQGSEA. This CDR3 region has 14 residues. V lost 7 bases to trimming and J lost 3 bases; unmatched junction nucleotides: 8. The CDR3 DNA sequence: TGCAGCGCCTACCTTGGGACAGGGGGCTACGAGCAGTACTTC. Protein product: CSAYLGTGGYEQYF.

This clonotype was counted a single time. The J gene is TRBJ1-2, the V gene TRBV4-1; 9 nucleotides line up with TRBD1. With 2 bases clipped from V and 7 bases from J, the junction kept 5 bases outside the gene matches. Germline CDR1 reads MGHRA; CDR2 reads YSYEKL. There are 14 residues in the CDR3. CDR3 in DNA: TGCGCCAGCAGCCAACTAACAGGGGGCCGTGGCTACACCTTC. Translating gives CASSQLTGGRGYTF.

V and J are TRBV6-5 and TRBJ1-2, with 7 bases aligning to TRBD1. V shed 7 bases, J shed 5 bases, and the junction held 7 bases outside the gene matches. CDR3 length equals 13 residues. The germline CDR1 and CDR2 sequences are MNHEY and SVGAGI. As DNA, the CDR3 is TGTGCCAGCACCGGAGGGGGCGTATATGGCTACACCTTC. Amino acid sequence: CASTGGGVYGYTF.

This clonotype was observed a few times. V and J are TRBV6-5 and TRBJ1-1; TRBD1 aligns across 7 bases. The germline gives CDR1 MNHEY, CDR2 SVGAGI. Germline trimming cut 2 bases from V and 1 base from J; bases unmatched to any gene: 1. The CDR3 sequence is 14 residues long. The CDR3 DNA reads TGTGCCAGCAGTTACGACAGGGCGAACACTGAAGCTTTCTTT. Translating gives CASSYDRANTEAFF.

This clonotype has more than one count but fewer than ten. The rearrangement links TRBV5-1 to TRBJ2-3; 7 bases fit TRBD1. Germline CDR1 is SGHRS and CDR2 is YFSETQ. The CDR3 contains 16 residues. J was trimmed by 5 bases and V by 3 bases; bases with no gene match: 12. For the CDR3, the DNA is TGCGCCAGCAGCTCGTATTCGACAGGGTCGGGAGATACGCAGTATTTT. Residues: CASSSYSTGSGDTQYF.

The chain joins TRBV10-3 to TRBJ2-5, with D hard to call. CDR3 length: 15 residues. Per germline, CDR1 ENHRY and CDR2 SYGVKD. Trimming pared 3 bases from V and 4 bases from J, leaving 15 bases between. The CDR3 DNA reads TGTGCCATCAGTGATCCTCGGACGCAGCGAGAGACCCAGTACTTC. It codes for CAISDPRTQRETQYF.

This clonotype was observed a handful of times. The chain has TRBV5-1 and TRBJ1-1, with D tentatively TRBD1 (5 bases). V was clipped by 1 base and J by 4 bases, with 14 bases between them. Germline V CDR1 and CDR2: SGHRS, YFSETQ. The CDR3 sequence is 15 residues long. CDR3 loop: CASSLQATGPTEAFF. The CDR3 region has the DNA TGCGCCAGCAGCTTGCAGGCGACGGGACCCACTGAAGCTTTCTTT.

In this sample, this clonotype turned up a few times. The genes are TRBV4-3 and TRBJ2-3, with D perhaps assigned TRBD1 or TRBD2 (5 bases each). Trimming removed 3 bases at V and 0 bases at J, with 10 bases between. The germline CDR1 and CDR2 sequences are LGHNA and YSLEER. CDR3 size: 15 residues. This CDR3 is CASSHGGESTDTQYF. CDR3 bases: TGCGCCAGCAGCCATGGGGGAGAGAGCACAGATACGCAGTATTTT.

This chain uses TRBV5-1 with TRBJ2-3, with a possible D match to TRBD2 (6 bases). The CDR3 covers 15 residues. The germline V and J ends were trimmed by 1 base and 0 bases, with 9 bases remaining between them. Per the germline V gene, CDR1 is SGHRS and CDR2 is YFSETQ. CDR3 bases: TGCGCCAGCAGCTTGATGGGGGGAAGCACAGATACGCAGTATTTT. This encodes CASSLMGGSTDTQYF.

The table lists this clonotype with a few counts. This chain joins TRBV11-2 and TRBJ2-4, with 8 nucleotides matching TRBD1. The better agreement between TRBJ2-7 and the DNA end casts doubt on the J call. The CDR3 loop spans 14 amino acids. Germline V gives CDR1 SGHAT, CDR2 FQNNGV. In DNA, the CDR3 is TGTGCCAGCACGGACAGGGCTGGGCCCTACGAGCAGTACTTC. Translating gives CASTDRAGPYEQYF.

The CDR3 sequence is CASSLADRSPDTQYF. The CDR3 DNA is TGTGCCAGCAGCTTAGCGGACAGATCCCCAGATACGCAGTATTTT. V gene TRBV7-6 combines with J gene TRBJ2-3; D perhaps matches TRBD1 (6 bases). The V and J ends lost 0 bases and 4 bases respectively, with 11 bases between them. In germline, CDR1 is SGHVS, CDR2 FNYEAQ. The CDR3 runs to 15 residues.

This clonotype was seen only once. CDR3: CASSVWSIQETQYF. In nucleotides, the CDR3 is TGTGCCAGCAGTGTCTGGTCTATACAAGAGACCCAGTACTTC. V is TRBV2 and J is TRBJ2-5; D not certain. Trimming cost V 4 bases and J 2 bases, with 11 bases left between them. There are 14 residues in the CDR3. From germline, CDR1 is SNHLY and CDR2 FYNNEI.

The gene calls are TRBV6-6 and TRBJ1-1, with no clear D. The CDR3 is 16 residues long. Germline lookup yields CDR1 MNHNY and CDR2 SVGAGI (reference sequence). Trimming pared 6 bases from V and 1 base from J, leaving 18 bases between. CDR3 bases: TGTGCCAGCAGAACCGGCGGAGTTAAAGGGAACACTGAAGCTTTCTTT. Protein: CASRTGGVKGNTEAFF.

This clonotype was observed a handful of times. The chain recombines TRBV5-1 with TRBJ2-3, with D perhaps TRBD1 (5 bases). Germline-derived CDR1 and CDR2 are SGHRS and YFSETQ. CDR3 size: 14 residues. Trimming pared 6 bases from V and 2 bases from J, leaving 13 bases between. CDR3 amino acids: CASTSDTFTDTQYF. In DNA, the CDR3 is TGCGCCAGCACGTCGGACACCTTCACAGATACGCAGTATTTT.

V usage is TRBV9 and J usage is TRBJ1-2; no reliable D call. Trimming stripped 1 base from V and 2 bases from J, with 9 bases between. There are 14 residues in the CDR3. Germline-derived CDR1 and CDR2 are SGDLS and YYNGEE. DNA of the CDR3: TGTGCCAGCAGCGTAATGTCCGGGAACTATGGCTACACCTTC. The encoded protein is CASSVMSGNYGYTF.

V gene TRBV5-5 combines with J gene TRBJ2-7, with D tentatively TRBD2 (6 bases). This CDR3 spans 14 amino acids. V was pared by 3 bases and J by 3 bases, with 13 bases between. CDR1 is SGHKS and CDR2 is YYEKEE in the germline V gene (reference sequence). CDR3 bases: TGTGCCAGCAGCTCTGATGCGGGGTTCTACGAGCAGTACTTC. Translated: CASSSDAGFYEQYF.

There are a few counts of this clonotype. The V and J genes are TRBV6-2 or TRBV6-3 and TRBJ2-7, with a weak D call TRBD2 (7 bases). The CDR3 runs to 14 residues. V was pared by 5 bases and J by 3 bases, with 14 bases between. Germline lookup yields CDR1 MNHEY and CDR2 SVGEGT. The CDR3 loop reads CASSPGGSLYEQYF. In DNA, the CDR3 is TGTGCCAGCAGTCCGGGGGGCAGCCTCTACGAGCAGTACTTC.

This clonotype came up a few times. As DNA, the CDR3 is TGTGCCAGCTCCTACAGGGCTACAGGCTCCTACGAGCAGTACTTC. It specifies CASSYRATGSYEQYF. The chain employs TRBV18 and TRBJ2-7; weak D call: TRBD1 (6 bases). The length of the CDR3 is 15 residues. Trimming pared 6 bases from V and 0 bases from J, leaving 15 bases between. CDR1 is KGHSH, CDR2 LQKENI, per germline.

V is TRBV7-3 and J is TRBJ2-1, with a tentative D call TRBD2 (6 bases). Germline CDR1 is SGHTA and CDR2 is FQGTGA. The V end lost 0 bases, the J end lost 5 bases, and 11 bases lay between the germline ends. CDR3 length: 15 residues. The CDR3 bases are TGTGCCAGCAGCTTAACGCGGGGAAGTCACAATGAGCAGTTCTTC. This sequence encodes CASSLTRGSHNEQFF.

This clonotype was detected a few times. The rearrangement uses TRBV6-1 and TRBJ2-1; perhaps TRBD1 as D (5 bases). V was cut by 3 bases and J by 4 bases, with 10 bases left in between. The CDR3 consists of 14 residues. The germline V gene has CDR1 MNHNS and CDR2 SASEGT. The CDR3 coding sequence is TGTGCCAGCAGTGATTTGGGGCTGTACAATGAGCAGTTCTTC. Protein: CASSDLGLYNEQFF.

This clonotype has only a few counts. The chain links TRBV20-1 to TRBJ2-5; 8 bases align to TRBD2. CDR1 DFQATT and CDR2 SNEGSKA come from the germline V gene (reference sequence). The CDR3 is 15 residues long. V was pared by 5 bases and J by 5 bases, with 13 bases of the junction left unmatched. The CDR3 coding sequence is TGCAGTGCTCGTTCCTGGCGGGGGGACGGGGAGACCCAGTACTTC. It specifies CSARSWRGDGETQYF.

The chain uses TRBV7-2 and TRBJ1-1; D is ambiguous. Per the germline V gene, CDR1 is SGHTA and CDR2 is FQGNSA. The V and J ends lost 5 bases and 0 bases respectively, with 10 bases between them. There are 14 residues in the CDR3. The CDR3 here is CASSQDGMNTEAFF. The DNA for the CDR3 is TGTGCCAGCAGCCAGGACGGAATGAACACTGAAGCTTTCTTT.

A few counts support this clonotype. This chain links TRBV28 with TRBJ2-4; 7 bases are shared with TRBD1. J gave up 0 bases and V 4 bases, and 9 bases lay outside the gene matches. CDR3 length: 17 residues. From germline, CDR1 is MDHEN and CDR2 SYDVKM. CDR3 sequence (DNA): TGTGCCAGCAGTTCCCGTCCCGGGACAGTAGCCAAAAACATTCAGTACTTC. This gives the protein CASSSRPGTVAKNIQYF.

This chain uses TRBV4-2 with TRBJ2-7; TRBD2 aligns across 15 bases. The germline V gene has CDR1 LGHNA and CDR2 YNFKEQ. CDR3 length equals 18 residues. Trimming cost V 6 bases and J 0 bases; bases outside gene matches: 9. The CDR3 reads CASSLAGTSGGRSYEQYF. In DNA form, the CDR3 reads TGTGCCAGCAGTCTCGCCGGGACTAGCGGGGGGCGCTCCTACGAGCAGTACTTC.

The V call is TRBV5-1, the J call TRBJ1-4; D unclear. Looked up from germline, CDR1 is SGHRS and CDR2 is YFSETQ. The CDR3 length is 16 residues. Between the trimmed V and J ends, which lost 2 bases and 9 bases, there was a span of 20 bases. CDR3 loop: CASSLGPGAEEKKLFF. Here the CDR3 DNA reads TGCGCCAGCAGCTTAGGCCCGGGAGCAGAGGAGAAAAAACTGTTTTTT.